Listed below are T cell receptor beta chains from one sample, sequenced in a study of blood T cell repertoires in COVID-19. Generated by immunoSEQ multiplex PCR, the TCRdb table keeps only in-frame clones and is missing some. The sample has approximately 200,000 clones, under 80% seen once. Source material: peripheral blood. The source is a woman aged 45-65 years with acute or convalescent COVID-19. Each CDR3 is given with its conserved first and last residue. D genes are given only for firm matches. The size of a clone is reported for some rows only, either as once, few or many, or as a class for expanded clones.

d_call: TRBD1
v_call: TRBV20-1
j_call: TRBJ1-1
clone_size: once
cdr3_nt: TGCAGTGCTAGTAACATCCTGGACAGGGAAGGAGGCACTGAAGCTTTCTTT
cdr3_aa: CSASNILDREGGTEAFF

d_call: .
v_call: TRBV11-2
j_call: TRBJ1-1
clone_size: .
cdr3_nt: TGTGCCAGCAGCCCCCAGATCGTGAACACTGAAGCTTTCTTT
cdr3_aa: CASSPQIVNTEAFF

d_call: .
v_call: TRBV2
j_call: TRBJ2-7
clone_size: .
cdr3_nt: TGTGCCAGCAGTGCAGCTCAGGGACTTGGGTCCTACGAGCAGTACTTC
cdr3_aa: CASSAAQGLGSYEQYF

d_call: .
v_call: TRBV18
j_call: TRBJ1-5
clone_size: .
cdr3_nt: TGTGCCAGCTCGATTGACAGGAATAGCAATCAGCCCCAGCATTTT
cdr3_aa: CASSIDRNSNQPQHF

d_call: .
v_call: TRBV19
j_call: TRBJ1-2
clone_size: few
cdr3_nt: TGTGCCAGTAGTATTCAGGGTTATAATGGCTACACCTTC
cdr3_aa: CASSIQGYNGYTF

d_call: .
v_call: TRBV27
j_call: TRBJ2-1
clone_size: few
cdr3_nt: TGTGCCAGCAGTTGGTCGACTAGTCCTAACAATGAGCAGTTCTTC
cdr3_aa: CASSWSTSPNNEQFF

d_call: TRBD1
v_call: TRBV2
j_call: TRBJ1-1
clone_size: .
cdr3_nt: TGTGCCAGCCCACCGGGACAGGGCCCGAACACTGAAGCTTTCTTT
cdr3_aa: CASPPGQGPNTEAFF

d_call: .
v_call: TRBV28
j_call: TRBJ2-2
clone_size: .
cdr3_nt: TGTGCCAGCAGTCCTCACCGCGGGGTTAACACCGGGGAGCTGTTTTTT
cdr3_aa: CASSPHRGVNTGELFF

d_call: TRBD1
v_call: TRBV6-5
j_call: TRBJ2-7
clone_size: .
cdr3_nt: TGTGCCAGCAGTTACGACAGGGGGCAAAAGAAGCAGTACTTC
cdr3_aa: CASSYDRGQKKQYF

d_call: TRBD1
v_call: TRBV6-5
j_call: TRBJ2-2
clone_size: .
cdr3_nt: TGTGCCAGCAGTTACTCTGGCAGGGGGCGGGACGGGGAGCTGTTTTTT
cdr3_aa: CASSYSGRGRDGELFF

d_call: .
v_call: TRBV27
j_call: TRBJ2-7
clone_size: .
cdr3_nt: TGTGCCAGCAGTTCAAGGATAGGACAGGAGCAGTACTTC
cdr3_aa: CASSSRIGQEQYF

d_call: .
v_call: TRBV5-4
j_call: TRBJ1-1
clone_size: once
cdr3_nt: TGTGCCAGCAGCTTCCGACAGAACACTGAAGCTTTCTTT
cdr3_aa: CASSFRQNTEAFF

d_call: TRBD2
v_call: TRBV28
j_call: TRBJ2-5
clone_size: few
cdr3_nt: TGTGCCAGCAGTCTTACCCTAGCGGGAGGGGGCGGAGAGACCCAGTACTTC
cdr3_aa: CASSLTLAGGGGETQYF

d_call: .
v_call: TRBV5-1
j_call: TRBJ2-2
clone_size: .
cdr3_nt: TGCGCCAGCAGCTACTACAGGGGAGGAACCGGGGAGCTGTTTTTT
cdr3_aa: CASSYYRGGTGELFF

d_call: .
v_call: TRBV15
j_call: TRBJ1-1
clone_size: .
cdr3_nt: TGTGCCACCAGCAGAGATTCGAGGGAGGAAGCTTTCTTT
cdr3_aa: CATSRDSREEAFF

d_call: .
v_call: TRBV19
j_call: TRBJ1-5
clone_size: .
cdr3_nt: TGTGCCAGTAGTATGTACGGGGTTCTTAGCAATCAGCCCCAGCATTTT
cdr3_aa: CASSMYGVLSNQPQHF

d_call: TRBD2
v_call: TRBV18
j_call: TRBJ2-3
clone_size: .
cdr3_nt: TGTGCCAGTAATTTCGGGACTAACACAGATACGCAGTATTTT
cdr3_aa: CASNFGTNTDTQYF

d_call: .
v_call: TRBV5-1
j_call: TRBJ1-4
clone_size: .
cdr3_nt: TGCGCCAGCAGCTCCGAAGACTACCACTTTGCAACTAATGAAAAACTGTTTTTT
cdr3_aa: CASSSEDYHFATNEKLFF